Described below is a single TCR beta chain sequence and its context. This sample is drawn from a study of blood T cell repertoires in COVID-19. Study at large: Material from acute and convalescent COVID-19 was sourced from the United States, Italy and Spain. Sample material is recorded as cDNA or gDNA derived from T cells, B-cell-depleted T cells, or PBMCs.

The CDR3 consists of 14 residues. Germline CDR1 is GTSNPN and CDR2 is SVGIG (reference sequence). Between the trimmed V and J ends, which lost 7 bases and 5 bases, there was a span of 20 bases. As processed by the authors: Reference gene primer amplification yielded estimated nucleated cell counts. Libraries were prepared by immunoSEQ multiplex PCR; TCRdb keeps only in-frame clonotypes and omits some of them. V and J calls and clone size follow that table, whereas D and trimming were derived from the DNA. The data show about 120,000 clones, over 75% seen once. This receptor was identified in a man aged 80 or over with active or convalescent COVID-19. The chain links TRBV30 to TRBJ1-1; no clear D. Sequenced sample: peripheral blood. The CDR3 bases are TGTGCCTACCAGCGGTCTACCGTGCGGACTGAAGCTTTCTTT. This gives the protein CAYQRSTVRTEAFF.